This entry features one T cell receptor (beta chain) sequence. The antigen remains unidentified. PCR was performed a second time for about 7 to 12 cycles using a sample-barcoded 5' primer and a J-beta primer mix. TCRdb reprocessed the 5' RACE reads via MiXCR and lists one record per CDR3 protein. The table records roughly 700,000 distinct CDR3 sequences, 49% of them present only once. The data were taken from a study of blood T cells in healthy people across ages. Study details: About one barcoded beta molecule was captured per two T cells (by template switching).

Donor samples were obtained from healthy Caucasian individuals from Russia, aged about 6 to 100. Per individual sample, total RNA of at least 6 micrograms was extracted. The study, taken as a whole, reports: TCR beta diversity tracked closely with naive T cell percentage.

The germline V gene encodes CDR1 LGHNA and CDR2 YSLEER. The CDR3 contains 13 residues. V lost 0 bases to trimming and J lost 4 bases, with 4 bases between them. The sequencing sample was made of blood. The clonotype was recovered from a woman aged 55-70 years in good health. This rearrangement joins TRBV4-3 to TRBJ1-5; D is unclear. CDR3 bases: TGCGCCAGCAGCCAAGATACTAATCAGCCCCAGCATTTT. It codes for CASSQDTNQPQHF.